This TCR beta chain was documented in a study of CD8 T cells in Susac syndrome. Study observations and caveats: Within Susac syndrome CD4+ T cell repertoires, clonal expansion was not evident.

Germline lookup yields CDR1 SGHTA and CDR2 FQGTGA. V shed 3 bases and J shed 2 bases, with 10 bases lying between them. The CDR3 length is 14 residues. Note on this clonotype: The antigen remains unidentified.

The T cells that were sequenced for TCR beta were CD8+ and CD4+ cells from blood. The authors negatively isolated CD8+ and CD4+ T cells and FACS-enriched TEMRA cells. RNA totalling roughly 0.5 to 1 ug underwent reverse transcription with random hexamers. TCR beta CDR3 was amplified by immunoSEQ multiplex PCR. This amplification extended across 54 Vbeta and 13 Jbeta segments. TCRdb re-derived calls from the immunoSEQ multiplex PCR reads in MiXCR, one entry per CDR3 protein. Here the sample spans around 170,000 distinct CDR3 sequences, approximately 96% being singletons. The TCR sequence derives from a human donor with Susac syndrome. The sequencing input was CD4+ T cells from PBMCs. The gene calls are TRBV7-3 and TRBJ1-2; D uncertain. CDR3 in amino acids: CASSLETQNYGYTF. The CDR3 DNA reads TGTGCCAGCAGCTTGGAGACACAAAACTATGGCTACACCTTC.